The clone carrying this T cell receptor beta chain showed up just a few times. Its antigen is unidentified. The data derive from a study of tumor-infiltrating lymphocytes in localized non-small cell lung cancer. In the study overall: Patients included smokers and never-smokers with various histologies, some sampled after neoadjuvant chemotherapy. From each patient, both tumor and uninvolved lung, non-adjacent to tumor, were sampled.

Sequenced by immunoSEQ multiplex PCR; TCRdb stores in-frame clones only, minus some. The sample shows about 16,000 clones, 55% to 70% of them seen only once. Study results and limitations: Technical variation could not be separated from intratumor heterogeneity here. Available tissue quantity limited TCR sequencing to a patient subset.

With 4 bases clipped from V and 0 bases from J, the junction kept 9 bases outside the gene matches. CDR1 and CDR2 (germline): SGHDN, FVKESK. The CDR3 extends over 16 amino acids. Material for sequencing was lung tumor tissue. The chain recombines TRBV14 with TRBJ2-7, with TRBD2 matching over 7 bases. This TCR derives from a human donor with non-small cell lung cancer. The DNA for the CDR3 is TGTGCCAGCAGCCGGCAAGCGGGACGCTTCTCCTACGAGCAGTACTTC. This codes for CASSRQAGRFSYEQYF.